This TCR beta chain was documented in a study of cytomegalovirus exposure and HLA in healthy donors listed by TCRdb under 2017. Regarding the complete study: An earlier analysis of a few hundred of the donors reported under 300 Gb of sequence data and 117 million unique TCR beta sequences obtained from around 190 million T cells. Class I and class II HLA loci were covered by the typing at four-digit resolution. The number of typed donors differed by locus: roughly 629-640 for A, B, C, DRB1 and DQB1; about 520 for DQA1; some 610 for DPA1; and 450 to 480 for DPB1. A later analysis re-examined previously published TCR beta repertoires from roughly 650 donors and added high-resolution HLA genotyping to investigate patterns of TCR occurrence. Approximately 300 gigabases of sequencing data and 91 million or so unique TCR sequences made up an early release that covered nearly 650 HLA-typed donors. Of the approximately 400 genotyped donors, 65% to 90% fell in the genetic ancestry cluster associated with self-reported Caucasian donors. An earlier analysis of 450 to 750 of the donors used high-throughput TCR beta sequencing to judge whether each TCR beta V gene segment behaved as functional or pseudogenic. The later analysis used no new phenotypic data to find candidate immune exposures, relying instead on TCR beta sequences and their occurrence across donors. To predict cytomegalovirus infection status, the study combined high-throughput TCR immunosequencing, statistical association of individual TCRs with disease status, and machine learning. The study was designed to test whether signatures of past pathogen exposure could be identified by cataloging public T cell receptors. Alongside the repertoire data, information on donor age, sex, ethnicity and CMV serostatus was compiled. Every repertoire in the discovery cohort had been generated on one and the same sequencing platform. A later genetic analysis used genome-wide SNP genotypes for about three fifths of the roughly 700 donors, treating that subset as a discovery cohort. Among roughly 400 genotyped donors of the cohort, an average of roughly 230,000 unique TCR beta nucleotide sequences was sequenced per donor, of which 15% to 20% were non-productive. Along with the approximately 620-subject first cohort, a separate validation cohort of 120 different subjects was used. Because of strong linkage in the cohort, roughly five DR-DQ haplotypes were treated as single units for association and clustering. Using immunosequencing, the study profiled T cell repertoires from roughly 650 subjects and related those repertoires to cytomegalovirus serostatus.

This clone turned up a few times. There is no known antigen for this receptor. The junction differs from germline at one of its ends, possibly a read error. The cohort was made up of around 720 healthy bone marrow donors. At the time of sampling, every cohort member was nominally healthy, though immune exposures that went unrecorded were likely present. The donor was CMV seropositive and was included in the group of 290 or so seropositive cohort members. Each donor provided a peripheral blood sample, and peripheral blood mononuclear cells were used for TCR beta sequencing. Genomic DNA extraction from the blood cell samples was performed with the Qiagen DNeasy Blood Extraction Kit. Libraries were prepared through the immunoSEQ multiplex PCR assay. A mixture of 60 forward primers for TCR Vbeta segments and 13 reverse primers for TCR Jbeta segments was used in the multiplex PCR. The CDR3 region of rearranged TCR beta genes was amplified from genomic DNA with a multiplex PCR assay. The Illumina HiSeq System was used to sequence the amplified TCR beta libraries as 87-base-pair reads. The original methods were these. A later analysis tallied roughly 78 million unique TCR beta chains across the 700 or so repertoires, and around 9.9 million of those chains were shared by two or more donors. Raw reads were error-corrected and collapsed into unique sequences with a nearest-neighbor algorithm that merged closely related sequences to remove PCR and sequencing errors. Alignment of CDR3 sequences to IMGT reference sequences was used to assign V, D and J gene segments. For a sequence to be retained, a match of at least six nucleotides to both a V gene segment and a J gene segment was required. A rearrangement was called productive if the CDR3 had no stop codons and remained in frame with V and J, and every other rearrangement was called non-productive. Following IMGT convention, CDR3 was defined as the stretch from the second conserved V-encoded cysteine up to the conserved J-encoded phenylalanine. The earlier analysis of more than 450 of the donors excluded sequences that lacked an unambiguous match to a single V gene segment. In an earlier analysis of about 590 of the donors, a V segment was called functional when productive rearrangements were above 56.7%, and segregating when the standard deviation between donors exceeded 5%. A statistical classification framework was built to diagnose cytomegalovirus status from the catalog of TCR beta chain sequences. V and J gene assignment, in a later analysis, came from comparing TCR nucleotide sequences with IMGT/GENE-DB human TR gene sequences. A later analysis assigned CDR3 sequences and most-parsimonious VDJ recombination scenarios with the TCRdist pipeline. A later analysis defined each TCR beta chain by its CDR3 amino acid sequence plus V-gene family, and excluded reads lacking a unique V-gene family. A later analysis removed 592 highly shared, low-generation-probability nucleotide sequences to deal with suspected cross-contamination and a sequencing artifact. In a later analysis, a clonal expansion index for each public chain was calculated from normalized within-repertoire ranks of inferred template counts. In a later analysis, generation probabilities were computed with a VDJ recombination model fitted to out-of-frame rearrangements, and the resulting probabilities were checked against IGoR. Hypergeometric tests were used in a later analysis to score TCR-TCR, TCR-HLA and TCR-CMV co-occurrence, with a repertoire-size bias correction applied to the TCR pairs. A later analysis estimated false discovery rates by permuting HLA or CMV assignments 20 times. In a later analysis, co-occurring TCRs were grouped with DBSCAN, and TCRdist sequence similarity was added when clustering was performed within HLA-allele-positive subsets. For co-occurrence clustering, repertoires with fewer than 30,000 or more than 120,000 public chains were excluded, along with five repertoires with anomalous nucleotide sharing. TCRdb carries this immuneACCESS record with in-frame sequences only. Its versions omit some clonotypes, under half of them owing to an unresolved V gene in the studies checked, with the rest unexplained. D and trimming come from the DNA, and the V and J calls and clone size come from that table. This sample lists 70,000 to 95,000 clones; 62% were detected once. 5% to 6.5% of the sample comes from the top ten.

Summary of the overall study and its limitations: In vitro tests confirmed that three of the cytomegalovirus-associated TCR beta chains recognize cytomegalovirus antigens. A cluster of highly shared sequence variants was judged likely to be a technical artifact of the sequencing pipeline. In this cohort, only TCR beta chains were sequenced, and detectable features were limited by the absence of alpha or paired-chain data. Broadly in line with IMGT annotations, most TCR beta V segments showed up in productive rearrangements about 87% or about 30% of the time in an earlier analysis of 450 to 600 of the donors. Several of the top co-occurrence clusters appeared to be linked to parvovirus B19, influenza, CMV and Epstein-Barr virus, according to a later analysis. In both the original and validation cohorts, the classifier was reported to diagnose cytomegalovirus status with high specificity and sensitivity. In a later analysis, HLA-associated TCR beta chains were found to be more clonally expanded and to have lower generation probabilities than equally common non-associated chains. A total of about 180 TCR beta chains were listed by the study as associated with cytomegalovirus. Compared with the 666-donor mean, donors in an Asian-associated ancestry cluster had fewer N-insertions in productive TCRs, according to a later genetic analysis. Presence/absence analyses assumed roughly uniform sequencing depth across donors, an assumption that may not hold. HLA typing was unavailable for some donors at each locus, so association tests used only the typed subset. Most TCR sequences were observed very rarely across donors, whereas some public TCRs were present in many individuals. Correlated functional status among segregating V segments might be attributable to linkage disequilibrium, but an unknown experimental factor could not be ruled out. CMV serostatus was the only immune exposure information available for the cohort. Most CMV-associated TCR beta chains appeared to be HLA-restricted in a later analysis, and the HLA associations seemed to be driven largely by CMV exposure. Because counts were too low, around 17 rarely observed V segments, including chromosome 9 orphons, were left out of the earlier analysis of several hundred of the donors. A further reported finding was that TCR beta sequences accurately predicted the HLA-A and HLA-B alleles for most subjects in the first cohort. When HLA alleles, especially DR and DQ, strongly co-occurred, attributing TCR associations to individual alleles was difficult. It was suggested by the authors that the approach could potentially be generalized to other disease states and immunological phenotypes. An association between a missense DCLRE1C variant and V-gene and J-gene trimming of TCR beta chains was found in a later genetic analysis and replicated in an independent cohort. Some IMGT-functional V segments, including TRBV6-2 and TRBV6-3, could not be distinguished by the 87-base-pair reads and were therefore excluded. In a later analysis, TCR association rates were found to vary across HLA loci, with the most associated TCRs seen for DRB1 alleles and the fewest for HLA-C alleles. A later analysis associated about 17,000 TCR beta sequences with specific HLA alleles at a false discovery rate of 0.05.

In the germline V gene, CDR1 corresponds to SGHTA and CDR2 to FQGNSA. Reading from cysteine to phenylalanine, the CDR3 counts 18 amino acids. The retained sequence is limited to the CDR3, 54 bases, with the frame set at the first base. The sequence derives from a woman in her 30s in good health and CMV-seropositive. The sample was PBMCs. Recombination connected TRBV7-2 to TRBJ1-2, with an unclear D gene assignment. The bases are TGTGCCAGCACCAGAAACGGCGGTGGGCAGCGAGGCGACTATGGCTACCCCTTC. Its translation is CASTRNGGGQRGDYGYPF.